This T cell receptor beta chain stems from a study of T cell responses to AZD1222 COVID-19 vaccine. Profiling relied on immunoSEQ multiplex PCR, and the TCRdb table lists in-frame clones only, not all of them. Of some 120,000 clones in the sample, about nine tenths were seen once. The CDR3 contains 16 residues. V was cut by 0 bases and J by 6 bases, with 16 bases left in between. Germline values: CDR1 SGHDT, CDR2 YYEEEE. The starting material was peripheral blood, obtained on day 0 of MenACWY control vaccination. The rearrangement joins TRBV5-6 to TRBJ2-1, with D uncertain. The receptor's source is an adult in good health. CDR3 bases: TGTGCCAGCAGCTTGGACGGCCCTACCGCTCTCAATGAGCAGTTCTTC. Translating gives CASSLDGPTALNEQFF.